A selection of T cell receptor beta chains follows, all from one sample in a study of CD8+ T cells in alopecia areata. Assay used: immunoSEQ multiplex PCR; TCRdb lists only in-frame clones, some missing. The sample has roughly 60,000 clones, roughly 40% seen once. Source material: NKG2D-low CD8+ T cells sorted from blood. Every receptor here comes from a human donor with alopecia areata. CDR3s include the opening cysteine and the closing phenylalanine or tryptophan. A D gene is named only where the DNA matches it firmly. Size tells how often a clone was seen (once, few, many) or the class of an expanded clone, and some rows leave it out.

V gene: TRBV29-1; clone size: .; D gene: .; J gene: TRBJ2-7; CDR3 protein: CSVEGRGSSYEQYF; CDR3 DNA: TGCAGCGTTGAAGGTCGGGGGAGCTCCTACGAGCAGTACTTC
V gene: TRBV13; clone size: .; D gene: .; J gene: TRBJ1-1; CDR3 protein: CASSPTVTEAFF; CDR3 DNA: TGTGCCAGCAGCCCGACGGTTACTGAAGCTTTCTTT
V gene: TRBV2; clone size: few; D gene: .; J gene: TRBJ2-7; CDR3 protein: CASSEVSGTYEQYF; CDR3 DNA: TGTGCCAGCAGTGAAGTTTCGGGAACCTACGAGCAGTACTTC
V gene: TRBV5-1; clone size: .; D gene: TRBD1; J gene: TRBJ2-7; CDR3 protein: CASSQVGGDEQYF; CDR3 DNA: TGCGCCAGCAGCCAGGTAGGGGGCGACGAGCAGTACTTC
V gene: TRBV29-1; clone size: few; D gene: .; J gene: TRBJ2-1; CDR3 protein: CSARDNANEQFF; CDR3 DNA: TGCAGCGCCCGGGACAACGCCAATGAGCAGTTCTTC
V gene: TRBV5-1; clone size: .; D gene: TRBD1; J gene: TRBJ2-1; CDR3 protein: CASRNRDSSYNEQFF; CDR3 DNA: TGCGCCAGCCGCAATCGGGACAGCTCCTACAATGAGCAGTTCTTC
V gene: TRBV19; clone size: many; D gene: .; J gene: TRBJ2-1; CDR3 protein: CASGWGNEQFF; CDR3 DNA: TGTGCCAGCGGATGGGGCAATGAGCAGTTCTTC
V gene: TRBV29-1; clone size: .; D gene: TRBD1; J gene: TRBJ1-2; CDR3 protein: CSVEDGQGMITRGYTF; CDR3 DNA: TGCAGCGTTGAAGATGGACAGGGGATGATTACGAGAGGCTACACCTTC
V gene: TRBV7-8; clone size: .; D gene: TRBD2; J gene: TRBJ2-3; CDR3 protein: CASTPAGRSTQYF; CDR3 DNA: TGTGCCAGCACCCCGGCCGGGAGGAGTACGCAGTATTTT
V gene: TRBV23-1; clone size: .; D gene: TRBD2; J gene: TRBJ2-4; CDR3 protein: CASSQRRGGENIQYF; CDR3 DNA: TGCGCCAGCAGTCAAAGGCGCGGGGGGGAAAACATTCAGTACTTC
V gene: TRBV7-9; clone size: few; D gene: .; J gene: TRBJ2-5; CDR3 protein: CASSSSRDQYF; CDR3 DNA: TGTGCCAGCAGCTCAAGCAGGGACCAGTACTTC
V gene: TRBV30; clone size: .; D gene: TRBD2; J gene: TRBJ2-6; CDR3 protein: CAWSTPLSEGAGAGANVLTF; CDR3 DNA: TGTGCCTGGAGTACCCCACTAAGTGAAGGAGCGGGAGCTGGGGCCAACGTCCTGACTTTC
V gene: TRBV28; clone size: .; D gene: .; J gene: TRBJ2-5; CDR3 protein: CASKAEKYQETQYF; CDR3 DNA: TGTGCCAGCAAAGCAGAGAAGTACCAAGAGACCCAGTACTTC
V gene: TRBV7-8; clone size: .; D gene: TRBD2; J gene: TRBJ2-7; CDR3 protein: CASGSGTYEQYF; CDR3 DNA: TGTGCCAGCGGCAGCGGGACCTACGAGCAGTACTTC
V gene: TRBV9; clone size: .; D gene: TRBD1; J gene: TRBJ1-6; CDR3 protein: CASSPGQGTNSPLHF; CDR3 DNA: TGTGCCAGCAGCCCCGGACAGGGGACGAATTCACCCCTCCACTTT
V gene: TRBV29-1; clone size: few; D gene: TRBD2; J gene: TRBJ2-3; CDR3 protein: CSVESGSGNTQYF; CDR3 DNA: TGCAGCGTCGAAAGCGGGAGTGGGAATACGCAGTATTTT
V gene: TRBV6-1; clone size: .; D gene: TRBD2; J gene: TRBJ2-1; CDR3 protein: CASSEFSSGNEQFF; CDR3 DNA: TGTGCCAGCAGTGAATTCTCTAGCGGCAATGAGCAGTTCTTC
V gene: TRBV13; clone size: .; D gene: .; J gene: TRBJ2-5; CDR3 protein: CASSYQGLETQYF; CDR3 DNA: TGTGCCAGCAGCTACCAGGGGCTAGAGACCCAGTACTTC